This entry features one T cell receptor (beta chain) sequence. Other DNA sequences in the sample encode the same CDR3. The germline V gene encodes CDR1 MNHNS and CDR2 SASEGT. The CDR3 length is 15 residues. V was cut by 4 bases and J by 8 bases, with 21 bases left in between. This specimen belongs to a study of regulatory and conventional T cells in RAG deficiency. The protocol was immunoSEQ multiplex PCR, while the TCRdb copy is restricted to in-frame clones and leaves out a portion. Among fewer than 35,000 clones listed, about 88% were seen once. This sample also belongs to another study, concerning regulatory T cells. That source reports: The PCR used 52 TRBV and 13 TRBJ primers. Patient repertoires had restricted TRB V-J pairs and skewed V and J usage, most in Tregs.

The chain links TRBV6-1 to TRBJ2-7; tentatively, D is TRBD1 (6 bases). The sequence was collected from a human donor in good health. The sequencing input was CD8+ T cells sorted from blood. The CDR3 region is CASSVDTGSASKQYF. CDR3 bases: TGTGCCAGCAGTGTAGATACAGGGTCGGCCTCCAAGCAGTACTTC.